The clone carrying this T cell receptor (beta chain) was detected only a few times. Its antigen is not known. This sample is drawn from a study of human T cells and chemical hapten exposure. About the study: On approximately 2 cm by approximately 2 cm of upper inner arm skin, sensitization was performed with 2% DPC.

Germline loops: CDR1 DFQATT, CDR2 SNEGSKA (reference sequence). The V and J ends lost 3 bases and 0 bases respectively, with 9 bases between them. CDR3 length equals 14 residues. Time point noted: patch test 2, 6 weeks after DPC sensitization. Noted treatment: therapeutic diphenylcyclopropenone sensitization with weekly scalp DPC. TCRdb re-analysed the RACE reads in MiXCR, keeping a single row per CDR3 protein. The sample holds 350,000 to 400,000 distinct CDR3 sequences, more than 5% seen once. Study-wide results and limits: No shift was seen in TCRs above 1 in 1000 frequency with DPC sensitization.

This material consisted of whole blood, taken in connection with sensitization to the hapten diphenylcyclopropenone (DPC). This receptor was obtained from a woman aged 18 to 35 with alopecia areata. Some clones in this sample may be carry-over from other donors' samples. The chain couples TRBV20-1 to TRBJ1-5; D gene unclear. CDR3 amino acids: CSASEQYSNQPQHF. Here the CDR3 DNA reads TGCAGTGCTAGCGAACAATATAGCAATCAGCCCCAGCATTTT.